This TCR beta chain is drawn from a study of blood T cell repertoires in COVID-19. Across the whole study: Sites in the United States, Italy and Spain provided acute and convalescent COVID-19 samples.

Sequenced by immunoSEQ multiplex PCR; TCRdb stores in-frame clones only, minus some. The sample lists approximately 69,000 clones, around 79% occurring once. Sequencing input: peripheral blood. The TCR comes from a man aged 60 to 75 with acute or convalescent COVID-19.

The CDR3 nucleotides read TGTGCCAGCTCACGGACTAGCGGGGGGGCCATTGAAAACATTCAGTACTTC. Its translation: CASSRTSGGAIENIQYF. The chain recombines TRBV18 with TRBJ2-4, with 15 bases identical to TRBD2. Germline V gene data show CDR1 as KGHSH and CDR2 as LQKENI. V gave up 4 bases and J gave up 5 bases; unmatched junction bases: 6. The CDR3 is 17 residues long.